What follows are 24 T cell receptor beta chains derived from one specimen sequenced in a study of cytomegalovirus exposure and HLA in healthy donors. PCR amplification relied on 60 Vbeta primers (plus 13 Jbeta primers). The protocol was immunoSEQ multiplex PCR, while the TCRdb copy is restricted to in-frame clones and leaves out a portion. The sample includes approximately 59,000 clones, approximately 60% seen only once; the top ten take 2.8%. The specimen was PBMCs. These receptors all come from a man younger than 45 in good health and CMV-seronegative.

The CDR3 loop is CASSVEGQGGGYTF. DNA of the CDR3: TGTGCCAGCAGCGTAGAGGGACAGGGGGGTGGCTACACCTTC. The chain links TRBV9 to TRBJ1-2; 11 bases are a match to TRBD1. The CDR3 covers 14 residues. With 0 bases clipped from V and 7 bases from J, the junction kept 2 bases outside the gene matches. From germline, CDR1 is SGDLS and CDR2 YYNGEE.

V is TRBV2 and J is TRBJ2-1; TRBD1 matches at 7 bases. J was trimmed by 0 bases and V by 6 bases; bases with no gene match: 5. This CDR3 contains 15 residues. Per the germline V gene, CDR1 is SNHLY and CDR2 is FYNNEI. This CDR3 is CASRRGGSSYNEQFF. The DNA for the CDR3 is TGTGCCAGCAGGAGAGGGGGCTCCTCCTACAATGAGCAGTTCTTC.

V gene TRBV2 combines with J gene TRBJ1-6, with 7 nucleotides matching TRBD1. Germline V gene lookup returns CDR1 SNHLY and CDR2 FYNNEI. CDR3 length: 19 amino acids. With V trimmed by 5 bases and J by 1 base, 14 bases remained unmatched. The CDR3 nucleotides read TGTGCCAGCAGTAGACAGGGAGCCAATTTGATGTCCTATAATTCACCCCTCCACTTT. It yields the protein CASSRQGANLMSYNSPLHF. The entire variable domain, with the rest obtained from reference TRBV2 and TRBJ1-6, is as follows: EPEVTQTPSHQVTQMGQEVILRCVPISNHLYFYWYRQILGQKVEFLVSFYNNEISEKSEIFDDQFSVERPDGSNFTLKIRSTKLEDSAMYFCASSRQGANLMSYNSPLHFGNGTRLTVT.

This chain links TRBV7-8 with TRBJ2-7; the match to TRBD1 covers 12 bases. The CDR3 is 15 residues long. Germline assignment: CDR1 SGHVS and CDR2 FQNEAQ. Trimming removed 3 bases from V and 6 bases from J; junction bases left unmatched: 6. CDR3 nucleotide sequence: TGTGCCAGCAGCTTGGGACAGGGGGCTGTTCTCGAGCAGTACTTC. Translation: CASSLGQGAVLEQYF. The full variable domain, completed using reference TRBV7-8 and TRBJ2-7, is GAGVSQSPRYKVAKRGQDVALRCDPISGHVSLFWYQQALGQGPEFLTYFQNEAQLDKSGLPSDRFFAERPEGSVSTLKIQRTQQEDSAVYLCASSLGQGAVLEQYFGPGTRLTVT.

This clone was found a few times. This chain connects TRBV5-1 to TRBJ2-1, with 8 bases aligning to TRBD2. This CDR3 region has 13 residues. Germline CDR1 and CDR2: SGHRS and YFSETQ. The V gene end was trimmed by 4 bases and the J gene end by 7 bases; junction bases not matched to a gene: 4. The CDR3 DNA reads TGCGCCAGCAGCAGCCCGGGGGGGAATGAGCAGTTCTTC. It is translated as CASSSPGGNEQFF.

The chain has TRBV6-5 and TRBJ2-2, with D possibly being TRBD1 (5 bases). The germline gives CDR1 MNHEY, CDR2 SVGAGI. The CDR3 consists of 15 residues. V lost 6 bases, J lost 1 base, and 12 bases lay in between. The CDR3 region has the DNA TGTGCCAGCAGGAAGGGGTTTGGGAACACCGGGGAGCTGTTTTTT. Protein sequence: CASRKGFGNTGELFF.

This clone was detected only a few times. V and J are TRBV18 and TRBJ2-5, with D perhaps matching TRBD1 (6 bases). Per the germline V gene, CDR1 is KGHSH and CDR2 is LQKENI. This CDR3 contains 13 residues. Between the trimmed V and J ends, which lost 6 bases and 2 bases, there was a span of 10 bases. The CDR3 region is CASSLGQQETQYF. In DNA, the CDR3 is TGTGCCAGCTCCTTAGGACAGCAAGAGACCCAGTACTTC.

The chain is built from TRBV5-6 and TRBJ2-7; TRBD1 aligns across 8 bases. V dropped 4 bases and J dropped 5; count of bases not matched to a gene: 5. This CDR3 has 13 residues. CDR1 is SGHDT, CDR2 YYEEEE, per germline. The CDR3 is CASSDLRGHEQYF. The CDR3 region has the DNA TGTGCCAGCAGCGACCTCAGGGGGCACGAGCAGTACTTC.

This clone was seen only a few times. The chain joins TRBV30 to TRBJ1-3; TRBD1 agrees at 7 bases. The V and J ends lost 3 bases and 0 bases, in that order; junction bases with no gene match: 5. This CDR3 is 15 amino acids long. Germline CDR1 reads GTSNPN; CDR2 reads SVGIG (reference sequence). The CDR3 loop is CAWRGGQNSGNTIYF. Written as DNA, the CDR3 is TGTGCCTGGAGGGGGGGACAGAACTCTGGAAACACCATATATTTT.

The rearrangement links TRBV7-2 to TRBJ2-5; 7 bases line up with TRBD1. The last part of the DNA fits TRBJ2-7 better; the J call may be wrong. The CDR3 has 13 residues. Per germline, CDR1 SGHTA and CDR2 FQGNSA. The chain's CDR3 is CASSWDSSYEQYF. The CDR3, as DNA: TGTGCCAGCAGCTGGGACAGCTCCTACGAGCAGTACTTC.

This clone was recorded a few times. J is TRBJ1-2 and V is TRBV7-2; TRBD1 is a possible D gene (6 bases). The CDR3 consists of 15 residues. V gave up 0 bases and J gave up 5 bases, with 13 bases separating them. The germline CDR1 and CDR2 sequences are SGHTA and FQGNSA. In DNA form, the CDR3 reads TGTGCCAGCAGCTTAGCGGGGGGGCGCCTATATGGCTACACCTTC. Amino acids: CASSLAGGRLYGYTF.

V is TRBV4-1 and J is TRBJ2-7; 11 bases are shared with TRBD1. Germline assignment: CDR1 MGHRA and CDR2 YSYEKL. Losses at the gene ends were 1 base for V and 4 bases for J; bases not matched to a gene: 9. The CDR3 has 17 residues. The CDR3 reads CASSQGVAGQGAYEQYF. The DNA for the CDR3 is TGCGCCAGCAGCCAAGGGGTAGCAGGACAGGGGGCGTACGAGCAGTACTTC.

The sample holds one count of this clone. The chain has TRBV29-1 and TRBJ1-2, with D uncertain. The CDR3 consists of 11 residues. Per germline, CDR1 SQVTM and CDR2 ANQGSEA. Trimming cost V 5 bases and J 5 bases, with 9 bases left between them. Written as DNA, the CDR3 is TGCAGCGTTACTAGGGATTATGGCTACACCTTC. This encodes CSVTRDYGYTF.

The chain carries TRBV6-5 and TRBJ1-4; D gene ambiguous. This CDR3 has 13 residues. V gave up 10 bases and J gave up 4 bases, with 13 bases separating them. Germline V CDR1 and CDR2: MNHEY, SVGAGI. The CDR3: CATRGWVNEKLFF. In DNA form, the CDR3 reads TGTGCCACTCGGGGTTGGGTTAATGAAAAACTGTTTTTT.

The V call is TRBV30, the J call TRBJ2-7; possibly TRBD1 for D (6 bases). In germline, CDR1 is GTSNPN, CDR2 SVGIG (reference sequence). This CDR3 has 14 residues. The V and J ends lost 8 bases and 0 bases respectively, with 17 bases between them. Written as DNA, the CDR3 is TGTGCCAGAGACCAAACAGGGACCTCCTACGAGCAGTACTTC. As protein: CARDQTGTSYEQYF.

The chain is built from TRBV19 and TRBJ1-5, with 7 bases matching TRBD1. This CDR3 has 13 residues. The germline CDR1 and CDR2 sequences are LNHDA and SQIVND (reference sequence). V shed 8 bases and J 7 bases; nucleotides not matched to a gene: 8. The CDR3 DNA sequence: TGTGCCAGTGAAGGGACAGCTGTCCAGCCCCAGCATTTT. Residues: CASEGTAVQPQHF.

This sequence joins TRBV5-8 and TRBJ2-3, with D perhaps TRBD1 (5 bases). The CDR3 covers 14 residues. V lost 2 bases and J 5 bases, leaving 12 bases between the germline ends. Germline CDR1 is SGHTS and CDR2 is YDEGEE. CDR3 region: CASSLEQAGDTQYF. The CDR3 region has the DNA TGTGCCAGCAGCTTAGAACAGGCTGGAGATACGCAGTATTTT.

V usage is TRBV5-1 and J usage is TRBJ1-6, with a tentative D call TRBD1 (5 bases). V lost 4 bases and J 10 bases, leaving 18 bases between the germline ends. The germline V gene has CDR1 SGHRS and CDR2 YFSETQ. CDR3 length: 15 residues. The CDR3 loop is CASSAGRGEGSPLHF. In DNA form, the CDR3 reads TGCGCCAGCAGCGCGGGACGGGGGGAGGGATCACCCCTCCACTTT. The full variable domain, rest sourced from reference TRBV5-1 and TRBJ1-6, is KAGVTQTPRYLIKTRGQQVTLSCSPISGHRSVSWYQQTPGQGLQFLFEYFSETQRNKGNFPGRFSGRQFSNSRSEMNVSTLELGDSALYLCASSAGRGEGSPLHFGNGTRLTVT.

This clone appeared once. The chain combines TRBV6-1 with TRBJ1-2; TRBD1 matches at 7 bases. The germline V gene encodes CDR1 MNHNS and CDR2 SASEGT. The CDR3 runs to 16 residues. V gave up 2 bases and J gave up 8 bases; unmatched junction bases: 14. Written as DNA, the CDR3 is TGTGCCAGCAGTGAATCCGGACAGGCCGCCGTCTGGGGCTACACCTTC. Its translation is CASSESGQAAVWGYTF.

The J gene is TRBJ2-1, the V gene TRBV6-5; no reliable D call. Trimming shortened V by 6 bases and J by 4 bases, and 10 bases separated the two germline ends. CDR3 size: 13 residues. Germline CDR1 and CDR2: MNHEY and SVGAGI. CDR3 amino acids: CASRPYGYNEQFF. In DNA, the CDR3 is TGTGCCAGCAGACCTTACGGGTACAATGAGCAGTTCTTC.

This clone was counted a few times. V gene TRBV11-2 combines with J gene TRBJ2-6; 8 positions agree with TRBD2. Germline V gene sequence: CDR1 SGHAT, CDR2 FQNNGV. CDR3 length equals 18 residues. Trimming at V came to 1 base and at J to 2 bases, leaving 7 bases not matched to a gene. CDR3 nucleotides: TGTGCCAGCAGCTTAGTATCCGGGGGGGCCGCTGGGGCCAACGTCCTGACTTTC. Encoded protein: CASSLVSGGAAGANVLTF.

In this sample, this clone turned up once. The chain has TRBV2 and TRBJ1-1; D unresolved. The CDR3 length is 13 residues. V lost 5 bases, J lost 3 bases, and 10 bases lay in between. The germline V gene encodes CDR1 SNHLY and CDR2 FYNNEI. CDR3 coding DNA: TGTGCCAGCAGTCCGTATCAGGACACTGAAGCTTTCTTT. This encodes CASSPYQDTEAFF. Looking up the rest from reference TRBV2 and TRBJ1-1 gives the full variable domain: EPEVTQTPSHQVTQMGQEVILRCVPISNHLYFYWYRQILGQKVEFLVSFYNNEISEKSEIFDDQFSVERPDGSNFTLKIRSTKLEDSAMYFCASSPYQDTEAFFGQGTRLTVV.

The CDR3 sequence: CASSLTAGGETQYF. CDR3 nucleotides: TGTGCCAGCAGCTTGACGGCAGGGGGAGAGACCCAGTACTTC. V is TRBV5-6 and J is TRBJ2-5; 7 nucleotides align to TRBD1. The CDR3 is made up of 14 amino acids. Germline CDR1 reads SGHDT; CDR2 reads YYEEEE. The ends lost 1 base at V and 4 bases at J; junction bases unmatched: 4.

This clone was detected only once. The chain employs TRBV7-8 and TRBJ2-3; no reliable D call. CDR3 size: 15 residues. Trimming left V 4 bases short and J 2 bases short, with 13 bases between. Germline V gene lookup returns CDR1 SGHVS and CDR2 FQNEAQ. The CDR3 region has the DNA TGTGCCAGCAGCTCGACCGGGTATCACACAGATACGCAGTATTTT. It encodes CASSSTGYHTDTQYF.